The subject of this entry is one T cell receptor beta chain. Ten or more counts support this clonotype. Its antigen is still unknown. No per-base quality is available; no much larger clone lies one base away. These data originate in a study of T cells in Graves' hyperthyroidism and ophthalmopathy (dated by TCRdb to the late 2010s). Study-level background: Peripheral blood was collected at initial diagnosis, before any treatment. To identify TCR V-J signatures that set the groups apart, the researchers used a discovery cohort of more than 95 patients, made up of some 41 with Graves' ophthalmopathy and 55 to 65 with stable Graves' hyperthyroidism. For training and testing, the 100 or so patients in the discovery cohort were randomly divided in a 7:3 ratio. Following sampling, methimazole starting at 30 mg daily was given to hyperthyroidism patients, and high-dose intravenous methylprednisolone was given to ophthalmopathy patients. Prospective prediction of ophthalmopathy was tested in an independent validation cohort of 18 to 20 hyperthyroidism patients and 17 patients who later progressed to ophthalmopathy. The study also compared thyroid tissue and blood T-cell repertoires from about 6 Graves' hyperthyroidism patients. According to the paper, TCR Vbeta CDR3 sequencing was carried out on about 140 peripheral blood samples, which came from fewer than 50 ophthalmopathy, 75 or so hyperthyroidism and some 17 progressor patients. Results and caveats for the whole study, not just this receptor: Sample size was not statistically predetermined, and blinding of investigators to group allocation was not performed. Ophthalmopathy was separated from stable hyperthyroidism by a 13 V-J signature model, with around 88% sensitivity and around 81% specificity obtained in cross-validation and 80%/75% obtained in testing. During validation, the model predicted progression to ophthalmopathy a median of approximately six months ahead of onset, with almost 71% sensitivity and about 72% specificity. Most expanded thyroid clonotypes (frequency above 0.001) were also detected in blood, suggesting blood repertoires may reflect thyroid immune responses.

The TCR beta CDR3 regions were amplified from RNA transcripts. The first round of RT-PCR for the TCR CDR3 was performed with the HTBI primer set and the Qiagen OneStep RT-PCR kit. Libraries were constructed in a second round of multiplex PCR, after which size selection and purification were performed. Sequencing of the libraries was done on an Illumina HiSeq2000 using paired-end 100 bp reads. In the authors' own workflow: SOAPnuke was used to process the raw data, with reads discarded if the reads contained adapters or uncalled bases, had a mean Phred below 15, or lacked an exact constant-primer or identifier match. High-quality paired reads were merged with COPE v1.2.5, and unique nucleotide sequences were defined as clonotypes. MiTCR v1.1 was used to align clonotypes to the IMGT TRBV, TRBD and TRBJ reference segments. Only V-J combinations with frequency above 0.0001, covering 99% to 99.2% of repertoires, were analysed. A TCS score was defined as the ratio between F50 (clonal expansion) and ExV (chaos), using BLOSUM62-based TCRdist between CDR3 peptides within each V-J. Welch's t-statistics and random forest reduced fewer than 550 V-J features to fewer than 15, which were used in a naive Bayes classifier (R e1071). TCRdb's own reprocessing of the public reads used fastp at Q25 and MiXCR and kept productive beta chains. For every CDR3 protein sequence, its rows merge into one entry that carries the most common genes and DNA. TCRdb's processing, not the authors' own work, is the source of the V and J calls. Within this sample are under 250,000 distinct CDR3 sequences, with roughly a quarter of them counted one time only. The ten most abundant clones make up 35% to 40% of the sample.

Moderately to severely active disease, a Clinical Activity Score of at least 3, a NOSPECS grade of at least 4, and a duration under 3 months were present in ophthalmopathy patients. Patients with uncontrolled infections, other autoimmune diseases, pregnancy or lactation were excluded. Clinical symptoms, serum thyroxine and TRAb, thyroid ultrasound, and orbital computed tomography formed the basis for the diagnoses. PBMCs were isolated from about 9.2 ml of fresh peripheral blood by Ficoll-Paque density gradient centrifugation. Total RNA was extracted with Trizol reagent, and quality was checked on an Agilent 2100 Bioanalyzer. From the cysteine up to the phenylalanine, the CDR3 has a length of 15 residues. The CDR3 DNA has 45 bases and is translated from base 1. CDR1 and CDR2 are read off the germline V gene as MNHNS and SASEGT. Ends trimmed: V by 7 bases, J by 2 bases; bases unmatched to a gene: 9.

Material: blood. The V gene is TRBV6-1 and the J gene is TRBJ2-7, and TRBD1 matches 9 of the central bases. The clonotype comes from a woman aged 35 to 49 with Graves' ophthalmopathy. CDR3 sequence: CASTETGGFPYEQYF. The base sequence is TGTGCCAGCACAGAAACAGGGGGCTTTCCCTACGAGCAGTACTTC.